Below, 6 T cell receptor beta chains from the same sample are listed, as sequenced in a study of shared clonotypes between healthy human individuals (dated by TCRdb to the early 2020s). Libraries were prepared through the immunoSEQ multiplex PCR assay. TCRdb carries this immuneACCESS record with in-frame sequences only. Its versions omit some clonotypes, under half of them owing to an unresolved V gene in the studies checked, with the rest unexplained. Across this sample there are about 1.5 million clones, with about 98% seen only once. About 0.45% of the sample rests with the top ten. Sequenced material: naive CD4+ T cells sorted from blood. The sample's cell subset or site, from its label and the paper: CD45RA+ positively selected. All receptors derive from a man aged 25 to 40 in good health.

This clone was seen once. The V and J genes are TRBV4-1 and TRBJ2-6; D is ambiguous. CDR3 length: 15 residues. Germline loops: CDR1 MGHRA, CDR2 YSYEKL. Deletions cut 3 bases from V and 0 bases from J, with 6 bases between. CDR3 sequence (DNA): TGCGCCAGCAGCCAGGTTAACTCTGGGGCCAACGTCCTGACTTTC. Translating gives CASSQVNSGANVLTF.

The chain joins TRBV27 to TRBJ1-2, with 7 bases lining up with TRBD1. The CDR3 runs to 15 residues. Looked up from germline, CDR1 is MNHEY and CDR2 is SMNVEV (reference sequence). V lost 8 bases and J lost 8; bases outside the gene matches: 17. The DNA for the CDR3 is TGTGCCAGCGGGCAAGCAGGGGGAGTAAGATGGGGCTACACCTTC. Its protein is CASGQAGGVRWGYTF.

V is TRBV30 and J is TRBJ1-5; TRBD1 is a possible D gene (5 bases). The germline V gene encodes CDR1 GTSNPN and CDR2 SVGIG (reference sequence). This CDR3 contains 13 residues. V was cut by 5 bases and J by 7 bases, with 15 bases left in between. The CDR3 here is CAWSPAGPQPQHF. The DNA of the CDR3 is TGTGCCTGGTCCCCCGCGGGGCCCCAGCCCCAGCATTTT.

The gene calls are TRBV27 and TRBJ2-5, with a possible D match to TRBD2 (6 bases). With 5 bases removed from V and 4 bases from J, the gap between germline ends came to 11 bases. The CDR3 runs to 13 residues. Looked up from germline, CDR1 is MNHEY and CDR2 is SMNVEV (reference sequence). CDR3 in amino acids: CASSPHGGETQYF. In nucleotides, the CDR3 is TGTGCCAGCAGTCCGCACGGGGGAGAGACCCAGTACTTC.

The genes are TRBV5-1 and TRBJ2-1, with D possibly TRBD2 on 6 matching bases. Trimming stripped 0 bases from V and 7 bases from J, with 11 bases between. CDR3 length: 14 amino acids. The germline V gene has CDR1 SGHRS and CDR2 YFSETQ. In DNA form, the CDR3 reads TGCGCCAGCAGCTTGGCCGGGAGTAAGAATGAGCAGTTCTTC. Protein: CASSLAGSKNEQFF. Using reference TRBV5-1 and TRBJ2-1 for the parts outside the CDR3, the full variable domain is KAGVTQTPRYLIKTRGQQVTLSCSPISGHRSVSWYQQTPGQGLQFLFEYFSETQRNKGNFPGRFSGRQFSNSRSEMNVSTLELGDSALYLCASSLAGSKNEQFFGPGTRLTVL.

The chain employs TRBV30 and TRBJ1-2, with D possibly TRBD1 on 6 matching bases. V was pared by 8 bases and J by 3 bases, with 10 bases between. Looked up from germline, CDR1 is GTSNPN and CDR2 is SVGIG (reference sequence). The CDR3 spans 11 residues. The CDR3 DNA reads TGTGCCGGGCCAGGGGACTATGGCTACACCTTC. Protein product: CAGPGDYGYTF. Variable domain in full (rest from reference TRBV30 and TRBJ1-2): SQTIHQWPATLVQPVGSPLSLECTVEGTSNPNLYWYRQAAGRGLQLLFYSVGIGQISSEVPQNLSASRPQDRQFILSSKKLLLSDSGFYLCAGPGDYGYTFGSGTRLTVV.